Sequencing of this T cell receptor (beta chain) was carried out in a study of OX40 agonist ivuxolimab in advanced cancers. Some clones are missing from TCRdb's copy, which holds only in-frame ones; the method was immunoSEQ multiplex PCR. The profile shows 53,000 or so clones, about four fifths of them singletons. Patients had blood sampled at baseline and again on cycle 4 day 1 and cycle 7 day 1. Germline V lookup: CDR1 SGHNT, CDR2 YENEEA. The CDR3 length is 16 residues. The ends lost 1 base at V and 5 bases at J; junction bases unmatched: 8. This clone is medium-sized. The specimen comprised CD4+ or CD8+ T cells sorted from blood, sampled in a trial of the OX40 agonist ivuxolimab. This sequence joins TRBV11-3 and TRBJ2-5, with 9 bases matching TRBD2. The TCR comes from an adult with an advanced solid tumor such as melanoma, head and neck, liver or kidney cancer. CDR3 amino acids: CASSLGRLAGLETQYF. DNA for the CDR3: TGTGCCAGCAGCTTAGGGCGCCTAGCGGGGCTGGAGACCCAGTACTTC.